These 13 T cell receptor beta chains were all obtained from the same sample, sequenced in a study of T cell responses to AZD1222 COVID-19 vaccine. Profiled with immunoSEQ multiplex PCR; TCRdb holds only in-frame clones, not every one. The repertoire consists of 14,000 or so clones, with roughly four fifths occurring once and the leading ten covering 30% to 50%. Sequences were derived from peripheral blood, sampled 28 days after the second AZD1222 dose. The receptors stem from an adult who received the AZD1222 COVID-19 vaccine.

V usage is TRBV5-1 and J usage is TRBJ1-3, with D uncertain. The CDR3 is 13 amino acids. V was shortened by 3 bases and J by 4 bases, with 8 bases between the two germline ends. The germline gives CDR1 SGHRS, CDR2 YFSETQ. Written as DNA, the CDR3 is TGCGCCAGCAGCTCTCGCCCGGGAAACACCATATATTTT. Its translation: CASSSRPGNTIYF.

In this sample, this clone turned up once. The chain combines TRBV28 with TRBJ2-5; D remains ambiguous. V was shortened by 3 bases and J by 7 bases, with 12 bases between the two germline ends. The CDR3 loop spans 13 amino acids. Germline V gene lookup returns CDR1 MDHEN and CDR2 SYDVKM. CDR3 DNA sequence: TGTGCCAGCAGTTTCCGACCGGCTGTGACCCAGTACTTC. This codes for CASSFRPAVTQYF.

This chain connects TRBV7-8 to TRBJ2-1, with TRBD1 as a possible D gene (6 bases). V lost 5 bases and J 4 bases, leaving 12 bases between the germline ends. Germline V lookup: CDR1 SGHVS, CDR2 FQNEAQ. CDR3 length equals 14 residues. The DNA of the CDR3 is TGTGCCAGCAGCGCCTCAGGGGAGTACAATGAGCAGTTCTTC. Translating gives CASSASGEYNEQFF.

The V gene is TRBV20-1, the J gene TRBJ2-7, with TRBD2 matching 10 bases. The CDR3 has 15 residues. The J segment lost 1 base and the V segment lost 3 bases, leaving 6 bases of the junction unmatched. Germline V CDR1 and CDR2: DFQATT, SNEGSKA (reference sequence). In nucleotides, the CDR3 is TGCAGTGCTAGTGAGGCTAGCGGGAGTTCCTACGAGCAGTACTTC. Its translation: CSASEASGSSYEQYF.

The CDR3, as DNA: TGTGCCAGCAGTCCGCGGACAGGGTCCGGGAGAGAGCAGTACTTC. Translating it yields CASSPRTGSGREQYF. This sequence joins TRBV25-1 and TRBJ2-7; 8 bases map to TRBD1. The trim removed 5 bases at V and 7 bases at J, leaving 13 bases unmatched. In germline, CDR1 is MGHDK, CDR2 SYGVNS. This CDR3 has 15 residues.

The chain is built from TRBV5-1 and TRBJ2-1, with 9 bases matching TRBD2. The CDR3 is 16 residues long. J gave up 8 bases and V 0 bases, and 9 bases lay outside the gene matches. The V gene's germline CDR1 is SGHRS and CDR2 YFSETQ. The chain's CDR3 is CASSLGLVAGVDEQFF. Written as DNA, the CDR3 is TGCGCCAGCAGCTTGGGGTTGGTAGCGGGGGTTGATGAGCAGTTCTTC.

This chain connects TRBV9 to TRBJ2-1; 8 nucleotides agree with TRBD1. V lost 1 base, J lost 5 bases, and 5 bases stayed unmatched. The CDR3 is made up of 15 amino acids. Germline V gene sequence: CDR1 SGDLS, CDR2 YYNGEE. This chain's CDR3 is CASSVQGALNNEQFF. CDR3 in DNA: TGTGCCAGCAGCGTACAGGGGGCGCTTAACAATGAGCAGTTCTTC.

J is TRBJ2-3 and V is TRBV5-8; D remains ambiguous. The V end was cut by 1 base, the J end by 0 bases, with 6 bases between. Germline V lookup: CDR1 SGHTS, CDR2 YDEGEE. This CDR3 has 14 residues. CDR3 bases: TGTGCCAGCAGCTTGTACTCGAGCACAGATACGCAGTATTTT. Translating gives CASSLYSSTDTQYF. Supplemented by reference TRBV5-8 and TRBJ2-3, the full variable domain reads EAGVTQSPTHLIKTRGQQATLRCSPISGHTSVYWYQQALGLGLQFLLWYDEGEERNRGNFPPRFSGRQFPNYSSELNVNALELEDSALYLCASSLYSSTDTQYFGPGTRLTVL.

V gene TRBV2 combines with J gene TRBJ2-5; tentative D call: TRBD1 (6 bases). Germline CDR1 SNHLY, CDR2 FYNNEI. Trimming cost V 3 bases and J 4 bases, with 12 bases left between them. This CDR3 region has 14 residues. This chain's CDR3 is CASSDSGVGETQYF. The CDR3 nucleotides read TGTGCCAGCAGTGACTCAGGGGTTGGAGAGACCCAGTACTTC.

The J gene is TRBJ2-3, the V gene TRBV12-5; TRBD2 aligns across 10 bases. There are 14 residues in the CDR3. Germline lookup yields CDR1 LGHNT and CDR2 FRNRAP. Unmatched junction bases numbered 1, after V lost 4 bases and J lost 3 bases. The CDR3 is CASGSSGSTDTQYF. The CDR3 bases are TGTGCTAGTGGTTCTAGCGGGAGTACAGATACGCAGTATTTT. The whole variable domain, remainder taken from reference TRBV12-5 and TRBJ2-3, is DARVTQTPRHKVTEMGQEVTMRCQPILGHNTVFWYRQTMMQGLELLAYFRNRAPLDDSGMPKDRFSAEMPDATLATLKIQPSEPRDSAVYFCASGSSGSTDTQYFGPGTRLTVL.

The chain combines TRBV18 with TRBJ1-5; tentative D call: TRBD1 (5 bases). This CDR3 has 14 amino acids. V was clipped by 1 base and J by 7 bases, with 11 bases between them. CDR1 and CDR2 (germline): KGHSH, LQKENI. CDR3 in DNA: TGTGCCAGCTCACCACAAAGAGGGGACCAGCCCCAGCATTTT. It encodes CASSPQRGDQPQHF.

The chain carries TRBV7-9 and TRBJ1-1; D possibly corresponds to TRBD1 (5 bases). V shed 5 bases and J shed 1 base, with 14 bases lying between them. This CDR3 is built from 15 residues. CDR1 and CDR2 from the germline V gene are SEHNR and FQNEAQ (reference sequence). The CDR3 loop is CASSRIRDGNTEAFF. The DNA of the CDR3 is TGTGCCAGCAGCCGTATCAGGGACGGGAACACTGAAGCTTTCTTT.

The CDR3 loop is CASSSRTGSNGYTF. The CDR3 DNA reads TGCGCCAGCAGCTCCCGGACAGGGTCGAATGGCTACACCTTC. The chain recombines TRBV5-1 with TRBJ1-2; 8 nucleotides match TRBD1. V was clipped by 3 bases and J by 6 bases; unmatched bases: 7. The CDR3 runs to 14 residues. Germline loops: CDR1 SGHRS, CDR2 YFSETQ.